A selection of T cell receptor beta chains follows, all from one sample in a study of T cell responses to AZD1222 COVID-19 vaccine. Generated by immunoSEQ multiplex PCR, the TCRdb table keeps only in-frame clones and is missing some. The table includes more than 50,000 clones, 70% to 80% detected once. This specimen consisted of peripheral blood, obtained on day 0 of MenACWY control vaccination. These receptors all come from an adult in good health. The CDR3 runs from the conserved cysteine through the conserved F or W. D genes are given only for firm matches. Clone size is shown for a subset of rows, as once, few, many or a class of expanded clone.

d_call | j_call | clone_size | v_call | cdr3_nt | cdr3_aa
TRBD2 | TRBJ2-1 | . | TRBV5-6 | TGTGCCAGCAGCACACCGGGACTAGGGGTTAATGAGCAGTTCTTC | CASSTPGLGVNEQFF
. | TRBJ2-2 | . | TRBV7-2 | TGTGCCAGCAGCTTAGTCCCTTCAGGAAACACCGGGGAGCTGTTTTTT | CASSLVPSGNTGELFF
. | TRBJ2-7 | . | TRBV12-3/TRBV12-4 | TGTGCCAGCAGTTTGAGCGTCCACGAGCAGTACTTC | CASSLSVHEQYF
TRBD2 | TRBJ2-5 | . | TRBV9 | TGTGCCAGCAGCGCCTCTAGCGGGAGTATATACGAGACCCAGTACTTC | CASSASSGSIYETQYF
. | TRBJ2-1 | . | TRBV10-3 | TGTGCCGTGGCCCGTCTGAGGCCTTCTGGTTACAATGAGCAGTTCTTC | CAVARLRPSGYNEQFF
. | TRBJ1-2 | . | TRBV20-1 | TGCAGTGCTAATGTGGGCGGCTACACCTTC | CSANVGGYTF
. | TRBJ2-3 | . | TRBV4-1 | TGCGCCAGCAGCCAGGGTGCGGGTTCCGATACGCAGTATTTT | CASSQGAGSDTQYF
. | TRBJ2-1 | . | TRBV14 | TGTGCCAGCAGCCAAGGGGCAATAGCGCGACGTGAGCAGTTCTTC | CASSQGAIARREQFF
. | TRBJ2-1 | . | TRBV5-1 | TGCGCCAGCAGCGAAGGGGGGAGTCGGTCCTACAATGAGCAGTTCTTC | CASSEGGSRSYNEQFF
. | TRBJ1-1 | once | TRBV6-5 | TGTGCCAGCAGTCCTTCTCTATTACAGGGAGATGCTTTCTTT | CASSPSLLQGDAFF
. | TRBJ1-5 | . | TRBV12-3/TRBV12-4 | TGTGCCAGCAGTTTACAGGGGAGTCAGCCCCAGCATTTT | CASSLQGSQPQHF
TRBD1 | TRBJ2-6 | . | TRBV7-2 | TGTGCCAGCAGCACGACAGGGCTCTTCAGCTCTGGGGCCAACGTCCTGACTTTC | CASSTTGLFSSGANVLTF
. | TRBJ2-1 | . | TRBV4-1 | TGCGCCAGCAGCCCGGACAGAGGGAGTTACAATGAGCAGTTCTTC | CASSPDRGSYNEQFF
. | TRBJ2-5 | . | TRBV3-1/TRBV3-2 | TGTGCCAGCAGCCAAGTAAGGGAGACCCAGTACTTC | CASSQVRETQYF
TRBD1 | TRBJ1-1 | . | TRBV12-3/TRBV12-4 | TGTGCCAGCAGTGGGGACAGCCTAGAAGCTTTCTTT | CASSGDSLEAFF
. | TRBJ1-1 | . | TRBV5-6 | TGTGCCAGCAGCTTGACGGGGGTGAACACTGAAGCTTTCTTT | CASSLTGVNTEAFF
. | TRBJ1-5 | . | TRBV19 | TGTGCCAGTAGTATAACGGGCCAGCTTGGGGGGTCAGCCCAGCATTTT | CASSITGQLGGSAQHF
. | TRBJ1-1 | . | TRBV5-6 | TGTGCCAGCAGCTCTAGGGGTCGAGGGACTGAAGCTTTCTTT | CASSSRGRGTEAFF
. | TRBJ1-1 | . | TRBV13 | TGTGCCAGCAGCCCCGGGGGCACTGAAGCTTTCTTT | CASSPGGTEAFF
. | TRBJ1-2 | . | TRBV19 | TGTGCCAGTAAGAGGGAATGGAATACTAACTATGGCTACACCTTC | CASKREWNTNYGYTF
. | TRBJ2-3 | . | TRBV5-1 | TGCGCCAGCAGCTTGGGGGGAGGAATCACAGATACGCAGTATTTT | CASSLGGGITDTQYF
TRBD1 | TRBJ1-2 | . | TRBV2 | TGTGCCAGCAGGCTAAGGACAGGGGACTATGGCTACACCTTC | CASRLRTGDYGYTF
. | TRBJ1-2 | . | TRBV5-1 | TGCGCCAGCAGCCCCAACATCGGGGATGGCTACACCTTC | CASSPNIGDGYTF
. | TRBJ1-1 | . | TRBV6-1 | TGTGCCAGCAGTGAAAAACCGAACACTGAAGCTTTCTTT | CASSEKPNTEAFF
. | TRBJ1-1 | . | TRBV28 | TGTGCCAGCAGTTCTGTACAGGTATCCGTAGCTTTCTTT | CASSSVQVSVAFF
. | TRBJ1-1 | . | TRBV7-9 | TGTGCCAGCAGCTTAGTCGGGAGCACTGAAGCTTTCTTT | CASSLVGSTEAFF